These 5 T cell receptor beta chains were all obtained from the same sample, sequenced in a study of T cells in Graves' hyperthyroidism and ophthalmopathy. Amplification of TCR beta CDR3 regions was performed using RNA transcripts as template. A set of HTBI primers served as the primers for a first-round RT-PCR of the TCR CDR3. TCRdb re-called the multiplex PCR reads with MiXCR, one entry per CDR3 protein. The sample contains hundreds of thousands of distinct CDR3 sequences, roughly 15% of which appear only once. Sequencing was performed on blood. These receptors were collected from a woman aged 18-30 years with Graves' hyperthyroidism.

In its sample, this clonotype was seen many times. V is TRBV28 and J is TRBJ2-7; TRBD1 matches at 10 bases. V dropped 3 bases and J dropped 3; count of bases not matched to a gene: 5. There are 15 residues in the CDR3. Germline CDR1 is MDHEN and CDR2 is SYDVKM. The CDR3 loop is CASSLTGGPYYEQYF. The CDR3 DNA reads as TGTGCCAGCAGTTTGACAGGGGGCCCCTACTACGAGCAGTACTTC.

This clonotype was detected ten times or more. This chain joins TRBV2 and TRBJ1-5; D is uncertain. The CDR3 contains 16 residues. Germline V gene lookup returns CDR1 SNHLY and CDR2 FYNNEI. V was trimmed by 0 bases and J by 5 bases, leaving 14 bases between them. DNA of the CDR3: TGTGCCAGCAGTGAAGCCCGCCGAGCGTATTATCAGCCCCAGCATTTT. This codes for CASSEARRAYYQPQHF.

The table lists this clonotype with a few counts. The CDR3 nucleotides are TGTGCCAGCGCCTACGGGCGGACCTACGAGCAGTACTTC. Its translation is CASAYGRTYEQYF. The chain recombines TRBV27 with TRBJ2-7; D not resolved. CDR1 is MNHEY and CDR2 is SMNVEV in the germline V gene (reference sequence). The CDR3 length is 13 residues. Trimming removed 8 bases from V and 2 bases from J, with 13 bases in between.

This clonotype was detected many times. The junction shows a germline mismatch at one end, possibly a read error. The chain carries TRBV20-1 and TRBJ2-7; maybe TRBD2 (6 bases). The germline gives CDR1 DFQATT, CDR2 SNEGSKA (reference sequence). The length of the CDR3 is 13 residues. CDR3 sequence (DNA): TGCAGTGCTCCCCGGCGGGACTCCTCCGAGCAGTACTTC. As protein: CSAPRRDSSEQYF.

The table lists this clonotype with many counts. This chain uses TRBV7-9 with TRBJ1-5; maybe TRBD1 (5 bases). CDR3 size: 15 residues. The V end lost 0 bases, the J end lost 4 bases, and 10 bases lay between the germline ends. Germline-derived CDR1 and CDR2 are SEHNR and FQNEAQ (reference sequence). CDR3 in DNA: TGTGCCAGCAGCTTAGCGGGGCCTTCAAATCAGCCCCAGCATTTT. Protein: CASSLAGPSNQPQHF. The full variable domain, completed using reference TRBV7-9 and TRBJ1-5, is DTGVSQNPRHKITKRGQNVTFRCDPISEHNRLYWYRQTLGQGPEFLTYFQNEAQLEKSRLLSDRFSAERPKGSFSTLEIQRTEQGDSAMYLCASSLAGPSNQPQHFGDGTRLSIL.